This T cell receptor (beta chain) was captured in a study of T cell changes during pregnancy in multiple sclerosis. This table comes from immunoSEQ multiplex PCR, and its TCRdb copy is limited to in-frame clones, with some not included. The data hold about 73,000 clones, with around 92% observed a single time. Germline CDR1 reads SGHRS; CDR2 reads YFSETQ. CDR3 size: 17 residues. Trimming cost V 4 bases and J 5 bases; bases outside gene matches: 9. The specimen was peripheral blood, collected in the third trimester of pregnancy. The TCR comes from a female donor in good health, enrolled as a control in a pregnancy study. The rearrangement joins TRBV5-1 to TRBJ2-5; 15 bases match TRBD2. CDR3 bases: TGCGCCAGCAGCCCGGGACTAGCGGGAGGATGGAAGGAGACCCAGTACTTC. Residues: CASSPGLAGGWKETQYF.